The rows below give T cell receptor beta chains drawn from one sample of a study of human T cells and chemical hapten exposure. TCRdb re-called the RACE reads through MiXCR, storing one row per CDR3 protein. The data contain about 140,000 distinct CDR3 sequences, 12% of them singletons. The specimen was whole blood, collected in connection with sensitization to the hapten diphenylcyclopropenone (DPC). The receptor source for this set is a woman aged 50 to 60 with alopecia areata. Some clones in this sample may be carry-over from other donors' samples. Both conserved end residues are part of each CDR3. The order of the fields is J gene, V gene, clone size, D gene, CDR3 DNA, CDR3 protein. The D gene is left open where the match is weak. Rows give clone size only sometimes, using once, few, many, or a class for an expanded clone.

J: TRBJ2-1; V: TRBV6-5; size: NA; D: TRBD2; DNA: TGTGCCAGCAGCCGTGGACTAGCGGGAGGGCCGGGGAATGAGCAGTTCTTC; CDR3: CASSRGLAGGPGNEQFF
J: TRBJ2-7; V: TRBV3-1; size: NA; D: NA; DNA: TGTGCCAGCAGCCAAGATCTCCGGGGCTACGAGCAGTACTTC; CDR3: CASSQDLRGYEQYF
J: TRBJ2-7; V: TRBV6-6; size: few; D: TRBD1; DNA: TGTGCCAGCAGTCCGACAGGGGGCGCACTGGACGAGCAGTACTTC; CDR3: CASSPTGGALDEQYF
J: TRBJ2-1; V: TRBV10-3; size: many; D: TRBD1; DNA: TGTGCCATCAGTGGTGGACAGGGGGCCTACAATGAGCAGTTCTTC; CDR3: CAISGGQGAYNEQFF
J: TRBJ2-2; V: TRBV7-3; size: NA; D: NA; DNA: TGTGCCAGCAGCTTAGAGGCTCCCCGGGGCGGGGAGCTGTTTTTT; CDR3: CASSLEAPRGGELFF
J: TRBJ2-1; V: TRBV10-3; size: many; D: TRBD1; DNA: TGTGCCATCAGCCAGGACAGGGGGCAGTTCTTC; CDR3: CAISQDRGQFF
J: TRBJ2-1; V: TRBV12-5; size: many; D: NA; DNA: TGTGCTAGTGGTTTGCAGGGGAGCTCCTACAATGAGCAGTCCTTC; CDR3: CASGLQGSSYNEQSF
J: TRBJ2-1; V: TRBV29-1; size: few; D: TRBD2; DNA: TGCAGCCCTGCCCGACTAGCGGGAGGTAATGAGCAGTTCTTC; CDR3: CSPARLAGGNEQFF
J: TRBJ1-2; V: TRBV30; size: many; D: NA; DNA: TGTGCCTGGAGTGTACAATGGGGCGCGGATGGCTACACCTTC; CDR3: CAWSVQWGADGYTF
J: TRBJ2-2; V: TRBV4-3; size: NA; D: NA; DNA: TGCGCCAGCAGCCAAGAAGCCGGGGTCCCCGGGGAGCTGTTTTTT; CDR3: CASSQEAGVPGELFF
J: TRBJ1-3; V: TRBV12-3/TRBV12-4; size: NA; D: NA; DNA: TGTGCCAGCAGTTTTGGGGGGACTGGAAACACCATATATTTT; CDR3: CASSFGGTGNTIYF
J: TRBJ2-7; V: TRBV20-1; size: many; D: NA; DNA: TGCAGTGCTAGAGGGAACAACCACGAGCAGTACTTC; CDR3: CSARGNNHEQYF
J: TRBJ1-5; V: TRBV27; size: many; D: TRBD1; DNA: TGTGCCAGCAGTTTAGTCGGGACAGGCAATCAGCCCCAGCATTTT; CDR3: CASSLVGTGNQPQHF
J: TRBJ2-5; V: TRBV11-2; size: many; D: TRBD2; DNA: TGTGCCATCCTCAGGAGAGCGGGACCGGAGGAGACCCAGTACTTC; CDR3: CAILRRAGPEETQYF
J: TRBJ2-3; V: TRBV5-5; size: few; D: NA; DNA: TGTGCCAGCAGGGTCGGGTTAGCCAGCACAGATACGCAGTATTTT; CDR3: CASRVGLASTDTQYF
J: TRBJ2-5; V: TRBV6-5; size: many; D: NA; DNA: TGTGCCAGCAGTCCACCGGACTTCCAAGAGACCCAGTACTTC; CDR3: CASSPPDFQETQYF
J: TRBJ2-1; V: TRBV6-1; size: few; D: TRBD2; DNA: TGTGCCAGCAGCGGGAGCGGGGGGAGCTCCTACAATGAGCAGTTCTTC; CDR3: CASSGSGGSSYNEQFF
J: TRBJ2-1; V: TRBV3-1; size: NA; D: NA; DNA: TGTGCCAGCAGCCAAGAGGCAGCGCCGAGCTCCTACAATGAGCAGTTCTTC; CDR3: CASSQEAAPSSYNEQFF
J: TRBJ1-6; V: TRBV28; size: NA; D: NA; DNA: TGTGCCAGCAGTTTCCCCGGGGGGCAGGTCCACTTT; CDR3: CASSFPGGQVHF
J: TRBJ2-7; V: TRBV20-1; size: many; D: TRBD1; DNA: TGCAGTGCTCTCGACAGGGGGAACGAGCAGTACTTC; CDR3: CSALDRGNEQYF
J: TRBJ1-4; V: TRBV3-1; size: NA; D: NA; DNA: TGTGCCAGCAGCCAAGATGTGGGTAGGGAAAAACTGTTTTTT; CDR3: CASSQDVGREKLFF
J: TRBJ1-2; V: TRBV7-9; size: few; D: NA; DNA: TGTGCCAGCAGCCTACTACAGCGGAATGGCTACACCTTC; CDR3: CASSLLQRNGYTF
J: TRBJ2-7; V: TRBV7-9; size: once; D: NA; DNA: TGTGCCAGCAGCTTCGGGAAGGGAGGAGTTTACGAGCAGTACTTC; CDR3: CASSFGKGGVYEQYF
J: TRBJ1-2; V: TRBV7-8; size: NA; D: NA; DNA: TGTGCCAGCAGCTCACTCGTGGCAACCACTAACTATGGCTACACCTTC; CDR3: CASSSLVATTNYGYTF
J: TRBJ2-6; V: TRBV9; size: few; D: NA; DNA: TGTGCCAGCAGCGACGGACAGCGGATGGGGGCCAACGTCCTGACTTTC; CDR3: CASSDGQRMGANVLTF
J: TRBJ1-6; V: TRBV3-1; size: few; D: NA; DNA: TGTGCCAGCAGCCACCCTACAGGGCGGCGTAATTCACCCCTCCACTTT; CDR3: CASSHPTGRRNSPLHF
J: TRBJ2-7; V: TRBV18; size: NA; D: NA; DNA: TGTGCCAGCTCACCACGACGCGCTCCATCCTACGAGCAGTACTTC; CDR3: CASSPRRAPSYEQYF
J: TRBJ2-7; V: TRBV5-1; size: few; D: NA; DNA: TGCGCCAGCAGCTTGGCCGGCAGTTTCTACGAGCAGTACTTC; CDR3: CASSLAGSFYEQYF
J: TRBJ2-7; V: TRBV11-2; size: NA; D: TRBD2; DNA: TGTGCCAGCAGCCGCACTAGCGGGAGGGCCTACGAGCAGTACTTC; CDR3: CASSRTSGRAYEQYF
J: TRBJ1-3; V: TRBV3-1; size: many; D: NA; DNA: TGTGCCAGCAGCCAAGGCCCAGTCTCTGGAAACACCATATATTTT; CDR3: CASSQGPVSGNTIYF
J: TRBJ2-3; V: TRBV12-3/TRBV12-4; size: few; D: TRBD1; DNA: TGTGCCAGCACCCCGACGAGGGGGCGCACAGATACGCAGTATTTT; CDR3: CASTPTRGRTDTQYF
J: TRBJ2-6; V: TRBV7-8; size: many; D: NA; DNA: TGTGCCAGCGGCTCTCTCTCTGGGGCCAACGTCCTGACTTTC; CDR3: CASGSLSGANVLTF
J: TRBJ2-3; V: TRBV10-3; size: many; D: NA; DNA: TGTGCCATCAGTGAGGGTACCCCCAAGACGCAGTATTTT; CDR3: CAISEGTPKTQYF
J: TRBJ2-7; V: TRBV9; size: NA; D: NA; DNA: TGTGCCAGCAGCCCTACCTCAGGGATGGGGGAGCAGTACTTC; CDR3: CASSPTSGMGEQYF
J: TRBJ2-3; V: TRBV29-1; size: NA; D: NA; DNA: TGCAGCGTTGAAGTTCACAGGGTAGTCCCAGATACGCAGTATTTT; CDR3: CSVEVHRVVPDTQYF
J: TRBJ1-2; V: TRBV10-3; size: NA; D: NA; DNA: TGTGCCATCAGTGAGACAGGCTTGAGAGGCTACACCTTC; CDR3: CAISETGLRGYTF
J: TRBJ1-4; V: TRBV5-1; size: NA; D: TRBD1; DNA: TGCGCCAGCAGCTTGTGGACAGGGAATGAAGAACTGTTTTTT; CDR3: CASSLWTGNEELFF
J: TRBJ1-3; V: TRBV30; size: few; D: NA; DNA: TGTGCCTGGATGGGCAGGGGTAAAAACACCATATATTTT; CDR3: CAWMGRGKNTIYF
J: TRBJ2-5; V: TRBV7-2; size: NA; D: TRBD1; DNA: TGTGCCAGCAGCCCGGGAGGACAGGGGGTACAAGAGACCCAGTACTTC; CDR3: CASSPGGQGVQETQYF
J: TRBJ2-3; V: TRBV5-5; size: few; D: NA; DNA: TGTGCCAGCAGCACCGGGACGGCCTATCGCACAGATACGCAGTATTTT; CDR3: CASSTGTAYRTDTQYF
J: TRBJ2-7; V: TRBV27; size: few; D: NA; DNA: TGTGCCAGCAGTTTATCACGAGGGGCCTACGAGCAGTACTTC; CDR3: CASSLSRGAYEQYF
J: TRBJ1-1; V: TRBV6-6; size: NA; D: NA; DNA: TGTGCCAGCAGAACCCCCGGGGGCGGCACTGAAGCTTTCTTT; CDR3: CASRTPGGGTEAFF
J: TRBJ2-7; V: TRBV5-1; size: once; D: TRBD1; DNA: TGCGCCAGCCGGCCCCGGACAGGGGGGTCCTACGAGCAGTACTTC; CDR3: CASRPRTGGSYEQYF
J: TRBJ2-7; V: TRBV30; size: few; D: NA; DNA: TGTGCCTGGAGGGGGAGAGGGGGCGAGCAGTACTTC; CDR3: CAWRGRGGEQYF
J: TRBJ1-5; V: TRBV19; size: few; D: NA; DNA: TGTGCCAGTAGTATAGTCAATCAGCCCCAGCATTTT; CDR3: CASSIVNQPQHF
J: TRBJ2-2; V: TRBV19; size: few; D: NA; DNA: TGTGCCAGTGGGAACCAGGGAAACACCGGGGAGCTGTTTTTT; CDR3: CASGNQGNTGELFF
J: TRBJ2-1; V: TRBV29-1; size: few; D: TRBD1; DNA: TGCAGCGCCAGGACAGGGGGTGACAATGAGCAGTTCTTC; CDR3: CSARTGGDNEQFF
J: TRBJ2-5; V: TRBV7-2; size: NA; D: NA; DNA: TGTGCCAGCAGCTTAGCGACAGGTACTGAAGAGACCCAGTACTTC; CDR3: CASSLATGTEETQYF
J: TRBJ1-1; V: TRBV12-5; size: NA; D: NA; DNA: TGTGCTAGTGGTTTTAGTTCGTCAACTGAAGCTTTCTTT; CDR3: CASGFSSSTEAFF
J: TRBJ2-5; V: TRBV10-3; size: NA; D: NA; DNA: TGTGCCATCAGGCCTGGCAGTGTTCAAGAGACCCAGTACTTC; CDR3: CAIRPGSVQETQYF
J: TRBJ2-1; V: TRBV5-1; size: few; D: NA; DNA: TGCGCCAGCAGCTTGTTGTCTAGCGCAAATTACAATGAGCAGTTCTTC; CDR3: CASSLLSSANYNEQFF
J: TRBJ1-4; V: TRBV7-9; size: few; D: TRBD1; DNA: TGTGCCAGCAGCTCGACCGGACAGGGGGCTGGTGAAAAACTGTTTTTT; CDR3: CASSSTGQGAGEKLFF
J: TRBJ2-7; V: TRBV20-1; size: NA; D: NA; DNA: TGCAATGCTAGAGCAGGACTACGGATCTACGAGCAGTACTTC; CDR3: CNARAGLRIYEQYF
J: TRBJ2-1; V: TRBV5-1; size: NA; D: TRBD2; DNA: TGCGCCAGCAGCTGGCCCGGGACTAGCGGAGCGGATGAGCAGTTCTTC; CDR3: CASSWPGTSGADEQFF
J: TRBJ1-6; V: TRBV12-3/TRBV12-4; size: NA; D: NA; DNA: TGTGCCAGCAGTTTAGGAGAAAGAAGCTCCTATAATTCACCCCTCCACTTT; CDR3: CASSLGERSSYNSPLHF
J: TRBJ2-7; V: TRBV7-2; size: many; D: TRBD2; DNA: TGTGCCAGCAGCTTAGCGCCGGGACAGGGACTAGCGGGAGGGGGGTACGAGCAGTACTTC; CDR3: CASSLAPGQGLAGGGYEQYF
J: TRBJ1-4; V: TRBV7-9; size: few; D: NA; DNA: TGTGCCAGCAGCTTAGAGCAGTTTGCTGAAAAACTGTTTTTT; CDR3: CASSLEQFAEKLFF
J: TRBJ2-1; V: TRBV20-1; size: NA; D: TRBD2; DNA: TGCAGTGCTAGAAAGGGACTAGCGGCCCACAATGAGCAGTTCTTC; CDR3: CSARKGLAAHNEQFF
J: TRBJ1-1; V: TRBV18; size: many; D: TRBD1; DNA: TGTGCCAGCTCACCAAGGACAGGGGGTATCAACACTGAAGCTTTCTTT; CDR3: CASSPRTGGINTEAFF
J: TRBJ1-1; V: TRBV18; size: many; D: NA; DNA: TGTGCCAGCTCAGAAGGAGGGAACACTGAAGCTTTCTTT; CDR3: CASSEGGNTEAFF